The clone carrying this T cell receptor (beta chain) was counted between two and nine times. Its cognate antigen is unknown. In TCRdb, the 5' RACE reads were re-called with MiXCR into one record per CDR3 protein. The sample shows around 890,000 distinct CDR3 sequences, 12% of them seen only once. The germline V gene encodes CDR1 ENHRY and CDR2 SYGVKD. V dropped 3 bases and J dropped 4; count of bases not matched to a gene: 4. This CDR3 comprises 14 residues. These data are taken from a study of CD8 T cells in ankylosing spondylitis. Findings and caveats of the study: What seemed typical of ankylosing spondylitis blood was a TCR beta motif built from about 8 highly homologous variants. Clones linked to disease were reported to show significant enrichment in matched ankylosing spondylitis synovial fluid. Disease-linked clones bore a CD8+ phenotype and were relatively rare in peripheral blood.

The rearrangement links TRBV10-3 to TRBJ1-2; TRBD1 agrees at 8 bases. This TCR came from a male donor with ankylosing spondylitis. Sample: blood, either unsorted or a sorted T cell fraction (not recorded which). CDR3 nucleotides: TGTGCCATCAGTGACCTTGGACAGGGCTATGGCTACACCTTC. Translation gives CAISDLGQGYGYTF.